This is a list of T cell receptor beta chains from one sample in a study of early T cells in non-severe SARS-CoV-2 infection. Each CDR3 protein gets one entry after TCRdb re-called the 5' RACE reads with MiXCR. The sample has over 50,000 distinct CDR3 sequences, under 15% seen once. The specimen comprised whole blood, sampled at baseline. Receptors originate from an adult who was a healthcare worker with PCR-confirmed SARS-CoV-2 infection or an uninfected control (not recorded which). Each CDR3 is given with its conserved first and last residue. The order of the fields is CDR3 DNA, CDR3 protein, J gene, D gene, clone size, V gene. A D gene is named only where the DNA matches it firmly. Not all rows give a size; the values are once, few, many and, for expanded clones, a class.

CDR3nt: TGTGCCAGCAGAGCAGCGCTAGCGGCTAGCACAGATACGCAGTATTTT; CDR3aa: CASRAALAASTDTQYF; j_gene: TRBJ2-3; d_gene: TRBD2; abundance: .; v_gene: TRBV2
CDR3nt: TGTGCCAGCTCAATCACAGAAGCTTTCTTT; CDR3aa: CASSITEAFF; j_gene: TRBJ1-1; d_gene: .; abundance: few; v_gene: TRBV18
CDR3nt: TGTGCCAGCAGCTCCGGGACTAGCGGGGTCACAGATACGCAGTATTTT; CDR3aa: CASSSGTSGVTDTQYF; j_gene: TRBJ2-3; d_gene: TRBD2; abundance: few; v_gene: TRBV7-9
CDR3nt: TGTGCCAGCAGCCCTGGGACGGGCGGGAGAAACACCATATATTTT; CDR3aa: CASSPGTGGRNTIYF; j_gene: TRBJ1-3; d_gene: .; abundance: few; v_gene: TRBV5-6
CDR3nt: TGTGCCAGCTCACCCCGCTCCGACACTGAAGCTTTCTTT; CDR3aa: CASSPRSDTEAFF; j_gene: TRBJ1-1; d_gene: .; abundance: few; v_gene: TRBV18
CDR3nt: TGCAGCGTGGTTGGACAGGGTATGGCCGGGGAGCTGTTTTTT; CDR3aa: CSVVGQGMAGELFF; j_gene: TRBJ2-2; d_gene: TRBD1; abundance: once; v_gene: TRBV29-1
CDR3nt: TGCGCCAGCGGCGCCGATATGAACACTGAAGCTTTCTTT; CDR3aa: CASGADMNTEAFF; j_gene: TRBJ1-1; d_gene: .; abundance: once; v_gene: TRBV10-1
CDR3nt: TGTGCCAGCAGTTCAACCGGGGCGTACAATGAGCAGTTCTTC; CDR3aa: CASSSTGAYNEQFF; j_gene: TRBJ2-1; d_gene: .; abundance: few; v_gene: TRBV27
CDR3nt: TGCGCCAGCAGCTTGAGGGAACGGGCTGAAGCTTTCTTT; CDR3aa: CASSLRERAEAFF; j_gene: TRBJ1-1; d_gene: .; abundance: .; v_gene: TRBV5-1
CDR3nt: TGCAGCGTTGGGACAGGGCTAGATACGCAGTATTTT; CDR3aa: CSVGTGLDTQYF; j_gene: TRBJ2-3; d_gene: TRBD1; abundance: .; v_gene: TRBV29-1
CDR3nt: TGCAGTGCTAGACCGGGGACGAGCAATCAGCCCCAGCATTTT; CDR3aa: CSARPGTSNQPQHF; j_gene: TRBJ1-5; d_gene: .; abundance: .; v_gene: TRBV20-1
CDR3nt: TGTGCCAGCAGTCTGGGAGGAGGGGGCACTGAAGCTTTCTTT; CDR3aa: CASSLGGGGTEAFF; j_gene: TRBJ1-1; d_gene: .; abundance: few; v_gene: TRBV12-3/TRBV12-4
CDR3nt: TGTGCCAGCAGCTTTAACGGATACAACACCGGGGAGCTGTTTTTT; CDR3aa: CASSFNGYNTGELFF; j_gene: TRBJ2-2; d_gene: .; abundance: .; v_gene: TRBV7-6
CDR3nt: TGTGCCAGCAGTTTGGAGGCCGCTAGTATACCCTACGAGCAGTACTTC; CDR3aa: CASSLEAASIPYEQYF; j_gene: TRBJ2-7; d_gene: .; abundance: .; v_gene: TRBV27
CDR3nt: TGTGCCAGCAGCCCACAGGACCGCACAGATACGCAGTATTTT; CDR3aa: CASSPQDRTDTQYF; j_gene: TRBJ2-3; d_gene: .; abundance: few; v_gene: TRBV5-4